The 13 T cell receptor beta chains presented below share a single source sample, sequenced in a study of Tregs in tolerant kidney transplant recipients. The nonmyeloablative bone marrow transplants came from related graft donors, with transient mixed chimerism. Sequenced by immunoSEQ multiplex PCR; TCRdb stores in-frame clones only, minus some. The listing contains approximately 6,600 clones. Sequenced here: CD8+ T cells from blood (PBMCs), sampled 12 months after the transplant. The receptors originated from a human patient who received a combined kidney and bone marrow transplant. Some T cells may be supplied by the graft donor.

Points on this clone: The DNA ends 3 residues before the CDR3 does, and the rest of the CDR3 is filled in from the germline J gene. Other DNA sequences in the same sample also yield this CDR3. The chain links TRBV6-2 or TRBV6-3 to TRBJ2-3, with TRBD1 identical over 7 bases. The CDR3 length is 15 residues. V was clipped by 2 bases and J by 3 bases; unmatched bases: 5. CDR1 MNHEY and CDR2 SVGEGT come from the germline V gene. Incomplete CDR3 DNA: TGTGCCAGCAGTTACCCGGGACAGTGGACAGATACG. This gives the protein CASSYPGQWTDT. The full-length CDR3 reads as CASSYPGQWTDTQYF.

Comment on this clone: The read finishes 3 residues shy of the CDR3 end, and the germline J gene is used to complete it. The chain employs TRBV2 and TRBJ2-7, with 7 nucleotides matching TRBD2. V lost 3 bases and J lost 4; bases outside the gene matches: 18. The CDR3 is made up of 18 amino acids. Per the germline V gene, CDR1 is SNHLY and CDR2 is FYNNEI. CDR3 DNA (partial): TGTGCCAGCAGTGACCCTAATGGGGGGGACTCAATATATTACGAG. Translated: CASSDPNGGDSIYYE. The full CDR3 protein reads CASSDPNGGDSIYYEQYF.

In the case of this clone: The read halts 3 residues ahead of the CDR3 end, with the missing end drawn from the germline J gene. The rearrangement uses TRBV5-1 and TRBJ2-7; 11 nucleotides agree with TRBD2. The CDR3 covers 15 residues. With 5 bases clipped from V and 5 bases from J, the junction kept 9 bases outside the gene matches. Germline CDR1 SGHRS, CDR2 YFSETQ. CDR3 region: CASSYLAGGPHEQYF. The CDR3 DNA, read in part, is TGCGCCAGCAGTTACCTAGCGGGAGGCCCCCACGAG.

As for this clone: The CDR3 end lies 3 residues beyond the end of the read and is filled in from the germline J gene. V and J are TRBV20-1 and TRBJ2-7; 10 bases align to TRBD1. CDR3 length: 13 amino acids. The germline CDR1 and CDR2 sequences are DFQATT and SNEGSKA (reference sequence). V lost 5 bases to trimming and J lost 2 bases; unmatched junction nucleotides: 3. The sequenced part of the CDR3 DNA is TGCAGTGCTCGCGGACAGGGGGCCTACGAG. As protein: CSARGQGAYE. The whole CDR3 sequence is CSARGQGAYEQYF.

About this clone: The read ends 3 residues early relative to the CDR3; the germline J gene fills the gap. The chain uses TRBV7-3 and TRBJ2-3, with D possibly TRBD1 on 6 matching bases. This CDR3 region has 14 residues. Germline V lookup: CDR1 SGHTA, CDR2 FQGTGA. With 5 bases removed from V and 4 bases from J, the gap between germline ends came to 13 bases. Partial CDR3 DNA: TGTGCCAGCAGCGCTACAGGGAGCGCAGATACG. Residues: CASSATGSADT. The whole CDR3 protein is CASSATGSADTQYF.

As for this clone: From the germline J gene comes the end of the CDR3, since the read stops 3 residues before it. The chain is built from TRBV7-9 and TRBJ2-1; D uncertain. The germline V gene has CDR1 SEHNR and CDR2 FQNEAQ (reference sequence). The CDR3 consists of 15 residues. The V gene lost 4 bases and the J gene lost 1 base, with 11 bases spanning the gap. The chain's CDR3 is CASSSSDNSYNEQFF. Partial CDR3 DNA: TGTGCCAGCAGCTCCAGTGACAATTCCTACAATGAG.

CDR3 DNA, as far as it was read: TGTGCCAGCAGTTCCCGTGGGCAGGTTAGCAATCAGCCC. Protein sequence: CASSSRGQVSNQP. The full-length CDR3 reads as CASSSRGQVSNQPQHF. The rearrangement joins TRBV6-2 or TRBV6-3 to TRBJ1-5; no clear D. The sequence runs out 3 residues before the end of the CDR3; the remainder is reconstructed from the germline J gene. The CDR3 consists of 16 residues. Germline CDR1 is MNHEY and CDR2 is SVGEGT. V shed 4 bases and J shed 0 bases, with 13 bases lying between them.

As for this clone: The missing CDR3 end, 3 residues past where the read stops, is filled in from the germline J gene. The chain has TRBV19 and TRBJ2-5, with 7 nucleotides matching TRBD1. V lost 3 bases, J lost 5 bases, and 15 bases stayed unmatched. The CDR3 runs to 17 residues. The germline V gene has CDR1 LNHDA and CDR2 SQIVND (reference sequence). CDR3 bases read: TGTGCCAGTAGTATCCGCCCTTACCGACAGGGTGGCGAGACC. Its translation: CASSIRPYRQGGET. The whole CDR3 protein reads CASSIRPYRQGGETQYF.

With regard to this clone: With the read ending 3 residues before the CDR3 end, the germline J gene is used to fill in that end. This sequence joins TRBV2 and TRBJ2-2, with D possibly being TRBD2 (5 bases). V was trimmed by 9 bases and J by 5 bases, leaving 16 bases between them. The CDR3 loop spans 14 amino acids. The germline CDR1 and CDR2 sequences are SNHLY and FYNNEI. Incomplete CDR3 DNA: TGTGCCAGTACACCGTCCACGGGGACCGGGGAG. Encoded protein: CASTPSTGTGE. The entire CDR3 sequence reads CASTPSTGTGELFF. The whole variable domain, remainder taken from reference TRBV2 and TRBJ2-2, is EPEVTQTPSHQVTQMGQEVILRCVPISNHLYFYWYRQILGQKVEFLVSFYNNEISEKSEIFDDQFSVERPDGSNFTLKIRSTKLEDSAMYFCASTPSTGTGELFFGEGSRLTVL.

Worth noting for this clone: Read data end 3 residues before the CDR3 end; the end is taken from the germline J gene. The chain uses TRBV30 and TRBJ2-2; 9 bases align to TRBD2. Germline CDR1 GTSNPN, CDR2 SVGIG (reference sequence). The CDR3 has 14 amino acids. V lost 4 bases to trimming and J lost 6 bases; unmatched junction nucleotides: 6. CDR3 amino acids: CAWTPGLAAGELFF. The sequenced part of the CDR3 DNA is TGTGCCTGGACACCGGGACTAGCTGCCGGGGAG.

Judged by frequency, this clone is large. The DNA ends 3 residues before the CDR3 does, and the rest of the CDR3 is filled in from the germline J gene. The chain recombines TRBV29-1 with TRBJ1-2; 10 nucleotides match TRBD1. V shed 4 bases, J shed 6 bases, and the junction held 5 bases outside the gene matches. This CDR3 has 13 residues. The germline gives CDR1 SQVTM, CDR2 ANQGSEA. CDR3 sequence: CSVVGTGENGYTF. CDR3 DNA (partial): TGCAGCGTTGTCGGGACAGGGGAAAATGGC.

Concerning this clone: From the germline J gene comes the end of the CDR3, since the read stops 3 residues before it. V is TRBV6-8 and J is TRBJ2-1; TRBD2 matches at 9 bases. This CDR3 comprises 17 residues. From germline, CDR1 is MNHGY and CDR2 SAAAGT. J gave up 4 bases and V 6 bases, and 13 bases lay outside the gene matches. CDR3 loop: CASRRPDTSGSYNEQFF. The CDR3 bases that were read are TGTGCCAGCAGACGCCCCGATACTAGCGGGTCGTACAATGAG.

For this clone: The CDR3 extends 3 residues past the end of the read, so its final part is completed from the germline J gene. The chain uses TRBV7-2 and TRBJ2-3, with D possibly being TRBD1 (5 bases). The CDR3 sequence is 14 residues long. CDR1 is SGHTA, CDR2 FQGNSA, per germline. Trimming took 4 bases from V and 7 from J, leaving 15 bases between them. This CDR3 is CASSWTPRANTQYF. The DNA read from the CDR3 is TGTGCCAGCAGCTGGACACCCAGGGCAAATACG.